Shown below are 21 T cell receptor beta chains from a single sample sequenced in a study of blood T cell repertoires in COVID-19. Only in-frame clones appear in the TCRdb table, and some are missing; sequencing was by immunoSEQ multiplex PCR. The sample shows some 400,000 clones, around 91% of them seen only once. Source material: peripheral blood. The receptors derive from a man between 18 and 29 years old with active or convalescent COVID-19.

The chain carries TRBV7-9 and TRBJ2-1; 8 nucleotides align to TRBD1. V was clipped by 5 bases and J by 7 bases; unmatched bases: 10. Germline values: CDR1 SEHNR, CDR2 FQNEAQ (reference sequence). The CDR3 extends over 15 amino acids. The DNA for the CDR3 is TGTGCCAGCAGCCCTCCAGGACAGGGAGGAAATGAGCAGTTCTTC. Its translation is CASSPPGQGGNEQFF.

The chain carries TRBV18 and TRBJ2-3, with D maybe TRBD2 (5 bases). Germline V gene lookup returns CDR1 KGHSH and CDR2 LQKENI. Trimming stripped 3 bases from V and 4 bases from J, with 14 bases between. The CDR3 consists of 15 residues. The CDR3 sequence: CASSPLGSGSDTQYF. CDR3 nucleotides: TGTGCCAGCTCACCTCTTGGTTCGGGATCAGATACGCAGTATTTT.

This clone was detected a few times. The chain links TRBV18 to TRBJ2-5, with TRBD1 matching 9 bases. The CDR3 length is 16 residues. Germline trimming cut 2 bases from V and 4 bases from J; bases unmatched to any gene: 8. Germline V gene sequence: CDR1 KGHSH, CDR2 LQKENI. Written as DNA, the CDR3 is TGTGCCAGCTCACCAAGGACAGGGGCGGAAGGAGAGACCCAGTACTTC. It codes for CASSPRTGAEGETQYF.

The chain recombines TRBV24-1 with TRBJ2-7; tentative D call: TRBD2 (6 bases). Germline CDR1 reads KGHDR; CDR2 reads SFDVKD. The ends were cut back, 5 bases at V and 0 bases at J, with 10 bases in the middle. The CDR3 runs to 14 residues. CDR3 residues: CATSGRERSYEQYF. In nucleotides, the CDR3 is TGTGCCACCAGTGGACGGGAGCGCTCCTACGAGCAGTACTTC.

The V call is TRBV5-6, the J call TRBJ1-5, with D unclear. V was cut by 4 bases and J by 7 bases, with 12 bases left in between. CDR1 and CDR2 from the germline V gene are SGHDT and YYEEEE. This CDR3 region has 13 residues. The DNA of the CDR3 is TGTGCCAGCAGCCCCTCAGTGGGCCAGCCCCAGCATTTT. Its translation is CASSPSVGQPQHF. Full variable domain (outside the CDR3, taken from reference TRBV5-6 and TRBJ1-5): DAGVTQSPTHLIKTRGQQVTLRCSPKSGHDTVSWYQQALGQGPQFIFQYYEEEERQRGNFPDRFSGHQFPNYSSELNVNALLLGDSALYLCASSPSVGQPQHFGDGTRLSIL.

The CDR3 reads CASSYLTGEETQYF. Here the CDR3 DNA reads TGTGCCAGCAGTTATTTAACAGGGGAAGAGACCCAGTACTTC. This chain connects TRBV6-2 or TRBV6-3 to TRBJ2-5; TRBD1 matches at 7 bases. The CDR3 totals 14 residues. The ends lost 3 bases at V and 3 bases at J; junction bases unmatched: 4. CDR1 is MNHEY and CDR2 is SVGEGT in the germline V gene.

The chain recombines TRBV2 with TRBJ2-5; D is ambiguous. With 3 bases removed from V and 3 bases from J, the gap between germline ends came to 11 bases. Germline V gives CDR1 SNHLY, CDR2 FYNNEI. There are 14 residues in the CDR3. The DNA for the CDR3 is TGTGCCAGCAGTGAGAATCAGATCAAAGAGACCCAGTACTTC. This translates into CASSENQIKETQYF.

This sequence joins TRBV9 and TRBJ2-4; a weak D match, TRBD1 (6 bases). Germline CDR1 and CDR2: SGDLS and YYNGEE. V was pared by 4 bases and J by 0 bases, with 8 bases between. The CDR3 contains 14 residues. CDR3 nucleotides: TGTGCCAGCAGCCCACAGGGAGCCAAAAACATTCAGTACTTC. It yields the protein CASSPQGAKNIQYF.

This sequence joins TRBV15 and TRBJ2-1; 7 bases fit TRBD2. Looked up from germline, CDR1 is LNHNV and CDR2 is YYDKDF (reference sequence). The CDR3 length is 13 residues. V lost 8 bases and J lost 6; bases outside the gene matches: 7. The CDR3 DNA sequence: TGTGCCACCCGGGCGGGAGCTCTCAATGAGCAGTTCTTC. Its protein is CATRAGALNEQFF. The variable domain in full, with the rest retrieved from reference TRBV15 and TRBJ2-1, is DAMVIQNPRYQVTQFGKPVTLSCSQTLNHNVMYWYQQKSSQAPKLLFHYYDKDFNNEADTPDNFQSRRPNTSFCFLDIRSPGLGDTAMYLCATRAGALNEQFFGPGTRLTVL.

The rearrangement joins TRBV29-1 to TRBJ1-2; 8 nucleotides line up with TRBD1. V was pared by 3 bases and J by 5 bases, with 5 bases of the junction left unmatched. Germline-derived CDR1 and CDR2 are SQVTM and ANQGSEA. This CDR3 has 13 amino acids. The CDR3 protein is CSVDIQGGYGYTF. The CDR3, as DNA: TGCAGCGTTGATATACAGGGGGGATATGGCTACACCTTC.

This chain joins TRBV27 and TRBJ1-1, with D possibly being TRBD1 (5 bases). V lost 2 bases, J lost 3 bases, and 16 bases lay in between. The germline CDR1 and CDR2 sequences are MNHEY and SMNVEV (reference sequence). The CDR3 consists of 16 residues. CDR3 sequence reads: CASSLRVPTVYTEAFF. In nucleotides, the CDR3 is TGTGCCAGCAGTTTACGGGTCCCGACAGTTTACACTGAAGCTTTCTTT.

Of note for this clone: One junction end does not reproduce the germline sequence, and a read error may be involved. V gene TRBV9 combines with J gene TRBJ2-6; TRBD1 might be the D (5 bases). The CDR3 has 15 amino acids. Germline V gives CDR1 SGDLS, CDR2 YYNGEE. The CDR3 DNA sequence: TGTGCCAGCAGCGTAGCGAGCTCTGGGGCCAACGTGCTGACTTTC. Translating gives CASSVASSGANVLTF.

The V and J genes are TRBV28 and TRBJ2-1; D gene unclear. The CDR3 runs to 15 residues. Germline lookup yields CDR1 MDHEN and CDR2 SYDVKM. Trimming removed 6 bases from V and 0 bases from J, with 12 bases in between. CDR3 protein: CASRQQLSSYNEQFF. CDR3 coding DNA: TGTGCCAGCAGACAGCAGTTAAGCTCCTACAATGAGCAGTTCTTC.

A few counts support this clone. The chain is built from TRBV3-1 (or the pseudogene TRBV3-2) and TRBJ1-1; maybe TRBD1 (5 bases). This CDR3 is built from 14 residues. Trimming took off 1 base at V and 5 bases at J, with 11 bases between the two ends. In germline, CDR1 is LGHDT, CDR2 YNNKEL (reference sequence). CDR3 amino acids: CASSQGGAGTEAFF. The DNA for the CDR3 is TGTGCCAGCAGCCAAGGAGGGGCGGGGACTGAAGCTTTCTTT.

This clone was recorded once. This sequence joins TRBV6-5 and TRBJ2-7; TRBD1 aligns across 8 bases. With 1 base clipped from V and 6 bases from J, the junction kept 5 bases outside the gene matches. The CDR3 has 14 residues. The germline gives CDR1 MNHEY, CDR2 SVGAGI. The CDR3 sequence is CASSYLDRGSEQYF. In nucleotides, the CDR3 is TGTGCCAGCAGTTACTTAGACAGGGGTTCCGAGCAGTACTTC.

CDR3 region: CASSTYPGPANYGYTF. The CDR3 DNA sequence: TGTGCCAGCAGCACCTATCCAGGGCCAGCTAACTATGGCTACACCTTC. This chain links TRBV14 with TRBJ1-2; D may be TRBD1 (5 bases). The CDR3 is 16 residues long. Germline V gene sequence: CDR1 SGHDN, CDR2 FVKESK. Trimming pared 5 bases from V and 0 bases from J, leaving 16 bases between. The full variable domain, in which reference TRBV14 and TRBJ1-2 provide the parts outside the CDR3, is EAGVTQFPSHSVIEKGQTVTLRCDPISGHDNLYWYRRVMGKEIKFLLHFVKESKQDESGMPNNRFLAERTGGTYSTLKVQPAELEDSGVYFCASSTYPGPANYGYTFGSGTRLTVV.

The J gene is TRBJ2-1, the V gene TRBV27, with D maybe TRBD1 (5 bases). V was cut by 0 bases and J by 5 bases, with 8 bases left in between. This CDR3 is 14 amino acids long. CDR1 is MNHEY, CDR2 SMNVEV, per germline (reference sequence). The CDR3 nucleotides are TGTGCCAGCAGTTTATCTGCAGGGAACAATGAGCAGTTCTTC. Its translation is CASSLSAGNNEQFF.

Written as DNA, the CDR3 is TGTGCCAGCAGTTTATCTAGATGGGAGACCCAGTACTTC. Translating it yields CASSLSRWETQYF. The chain is built from TRBV27 and TRBJ2-5; D gene uncertain. Per germline, CDR1 MNHEY and CDR2 SMNVEV (reference sequence). This CDR3 is 13 amino acids long. V was clipped by 0 bases and J by 5 bases, with 7 bases between them.

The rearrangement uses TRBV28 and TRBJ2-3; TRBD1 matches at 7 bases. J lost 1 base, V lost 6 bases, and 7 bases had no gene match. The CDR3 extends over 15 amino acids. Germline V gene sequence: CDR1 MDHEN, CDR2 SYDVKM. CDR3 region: CASRTTGDGTDTQYF. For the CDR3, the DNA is TGTGCCAGCAGGACCACAGGGGACGGCACAGATACGCAGTATTTT.

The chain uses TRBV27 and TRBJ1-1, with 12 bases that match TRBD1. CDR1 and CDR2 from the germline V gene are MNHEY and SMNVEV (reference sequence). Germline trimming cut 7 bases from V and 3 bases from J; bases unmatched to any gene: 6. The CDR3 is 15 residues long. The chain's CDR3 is CASKGTGGPYTEAFF. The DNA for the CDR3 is TGTGCCAGCAAGGGGACAGGGGGCCCCTACACTGAAGCTTTCTTT.

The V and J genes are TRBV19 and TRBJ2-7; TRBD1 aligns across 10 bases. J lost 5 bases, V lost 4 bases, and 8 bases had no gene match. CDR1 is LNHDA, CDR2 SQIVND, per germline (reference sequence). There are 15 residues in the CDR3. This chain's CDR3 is CASSKGQGIDDEQYF. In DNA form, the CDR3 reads TGTGCCAGTAGTAAGGGACAGGGGATCGACGACGAGCAGTACTTC.